This record covers a single T cell receptor beta chain. TCRdb's copy holds only in-frame clones and misses some; the assay was immunoSEQ multiplex PCR. Seen here are more than 75,000 clones, over 95% observed once, and the top ten hold roughly 0.34%. The data were taken from a study of technical replicates of blood from several donors. Trimming took 2 bases from V and 6 from J, leaving 11 bases between them. Germline CDR1 is MNHEY and CDR2 is SMNVEV (reference sequence). The CDR3 runs 14 residues. The sequence derives from a human donor in good health. The sequenced sample consisted of T cells isolated from PBMCs. The gene calls are TRBV27 and TRBJ2-1; D not certain. CDR3 sequence reads: CASSLSATLNEQFF. In nucleotides, the CDR3 is TGTGCCAGCAGTTTAAGCGCGACTCTCAATGAGCAGTTCTTC.